Below, 9 T cell receptor beta chains from the same sample are listed, as sequenced in a study of T cell clones after liver transplantation. Using immunoSEQ multiplex PCR, the repertoire was profiled, and TCRdb retains in-frame clones only, with some absent. The sample yields 75,000 to 100,000 clones, roughly 80% seen once. This specimen was CD4+ T cells from blood, taken 45 to 47 months after liver transplant. These TCRs come from a human patient who received a liver transplant. Some of the T cells may derive from the graft donor.

This chain connects TRBV18 to TRBJ1-1; 9 bases are a match to TRBD1. After removal of 0 bases from V and 1 base from J, the junction contained 9 bases not matched to a gene. This CDR3 contains 18 residues. Germline V gives CDR1 KGHSH, CDR2 LQKENI. The CDR3 nucleotides read TGTGCCAGCTCACCACCGACAGGGGGTACCATGCAGAACACTGAAGCTTTCTTT. Translating gives CASSPPTGGTMQNTEAFF. The full variable domain, with the rest looked up from reference TRBV18 and TRBJ1-1, is NAGVMQNPRHLVRRRGQEARLRCSPMKGHSHVYWYRQLPEEGLKFMVYLQKENIIDESGMPKERFSAEFPKEGPSILRIQQVVRGDSAAYFCASSPPTGGTMQNTEAFFGQGTRLTVV.

This chain uses TRBV9 with TRBJ2-7; D gene uncertain. There are 13 residues in the CDR3. Germline V gene lookup returns CDR1 SGDLS and CDR2 YYNGEE. Trimming removed 3 bases from V and 5 bases from J, with 12 bases in between. The CDR3 loop reads CASSALSGNEQYF. The CDR3 DNA reads as TGTGCCAGCAGCGCCCTCTCCGGTAACGAGCAGTACTTC.

This clone was counted only a few times. The chain uses TRBV4-3 and TRBJ2-1; tentatively, D is TRBD1 (6 bases). Germline V CDR1 and CDR2: LGHNA, YSLEER. V was shortened by 0 bases and J by 4 bases, with 10 bases between the two germline ends. The CDR3 has 15 amino acids. The CDR3 protein is CASSQEWGRYNEQFF. Written as DNA, the CDR3 is TGCGCCAGCAGCCAAGAGTGGGGGCGATACAATGAGCAGTTCTTC.

J is TRBJ2-7 and V is TRBV5-7; 10 nucleotides match TRBD1. TRBV5-7 is known as an ORF, though its function is uncertain. This CDR3 has 14 amino acids. The V and J ends lost 4 bases and 5 bases, in that order; junction bases with no gene match: 6. The CDR3 sequence: CASSLPTGGNEQYF. Here the CDR3 DNA reads TGTGCCAGCAGCCTGCCGACAGGGGGCAACGAGCAGTACTTC.

The chain carries TRBV6-1 and TRBJ2-2, with 9 positions matching TRBD1. The CDR3 has 16 amino acids. J lost 3 bases, V lost 4 bases, and 6 bases had no gene match. Germline V gene sequence: CDR1 MNHNS, CDR2 SASEGT. The CDR3 bases are TGTGCCAGCAGTGTTCAGGGACAGGGATACACCGGGGAGCTGTTTTTT. This encodes CASSVQGQGYTGELFF.

CDR3 nucleotide sequence: TGTGCCAGCAGCGTGGACTCTTGGGCTCCGGGGGGAGGTTATGGCTACACCTTC. Its translation is CASSVDSWAPGGGYGYTF. The chain links TRBV5-5 to TRBJ1-2; weak D call: TRBD1 (5 bases). This CDR3 has 18 amino acids. In germline, CDR1 is SGHKS, CDR2 YYEKEE (reference sequence). V was shortened by 4 bases and J by 5 bases, with 27 bases between the two germline ends.

The rearrangement uses TRBV5-4 and TRBJ1-1; possible D gene TRBD1, 5 bases. Per germline, CDR1 SGHNT and CDR2 YYREEE (reference sequence). The CDR3 is made up of 13 amino acids. V lost 4 bases and J lost 1, with 8 bases in between. The DNA for the CDR3 is TGTGCCAGCAGCCTCGGGGGGAACACTGAAGCTTTCTTT. This encodes CASSLGGNTEAFF.

The chain carries TRBV6-5 and TRBJ2-7, with 9 nucleotides matching TRBD2. With V trimmed by 2 bases and J by 3 bases, 5 bases remained unmatched. CDR1 MNHEY and CDR2 SVGAGI come from the germline V gene. The CDR3 runs to 15 residues. Written as DNA, the CDR3 is TGTGCCAGCAGTTACGGCGGTAGCGGGAGCTACGAGCAGTACTTC. This encodes CASSYGGSGSYEQYF.

V usage is TRBV2 and J usage is TRBJ2-5; D might be TRBD1 (6 bases). The CDR3 sequence is 15 residues long. The V end lost 5 bases, the J end lost 1 base, and 14 bases lay between the germline ends. Germline V gives CDR1 SNHLY, CDR2 FYNNEI. The CDR3 DNA reads as TGTGCCAGCAGTTTGGTGGGGGCCGTCCAAGAGACCCAGTACTTC. Protein product: CASSLVGAVQETQYF.